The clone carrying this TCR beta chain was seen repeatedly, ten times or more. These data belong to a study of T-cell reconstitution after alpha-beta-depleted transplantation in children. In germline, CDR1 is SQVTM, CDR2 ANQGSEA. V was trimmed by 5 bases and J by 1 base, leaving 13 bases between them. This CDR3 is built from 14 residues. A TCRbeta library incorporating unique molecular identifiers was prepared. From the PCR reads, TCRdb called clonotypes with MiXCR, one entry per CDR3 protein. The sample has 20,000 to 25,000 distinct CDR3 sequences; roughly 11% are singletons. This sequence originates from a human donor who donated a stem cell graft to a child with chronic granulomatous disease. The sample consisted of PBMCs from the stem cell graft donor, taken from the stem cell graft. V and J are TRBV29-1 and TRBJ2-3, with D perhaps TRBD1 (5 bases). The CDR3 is CSVPWGGRTDTQYF. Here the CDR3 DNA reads TGCAGCGTTCCATGGGGCGGTCGCACAGATACGCAGTATTTT.